These 32 T cell receptor beta chains originate from one sample sequenced in a study of cytomegalovirus exposure and HLA in healthy donors. PCR involved 60 Vbeta and 13 Jbeta primers. TCRdb's table, derived via immunoSEQ multiplex PCR, lists solely in-frame clones and lacks some. The table shows about 120,000 clones, with 55% to 75% occurring only once. Sequencing was done on a sample of PBMCs. These receptors were obtained from a man aged 25-45 years in good health and CMV-seropositive.

In regard to this clone: The junction and the germline gene differ at one end; a read error may be behind it. The chain uses TRBV10-3 and TRBJ2-7, with 14 nucleotides matching TRBD2. Germline-derived CDR1 and CDR2 are ENHRY and SYGVKD. The CDR3 covers 15 residues. This CDR3 reads CATSEWGTSGGEQYF. In DNA, the CDR3 is TGTGCCACCAGTGAGTGGGGGACTAGCGGGGGAGAGCAGTACTTC.

This chain uses TRBV6-1 with TRBJ1-1, with unresolved D. Trimming took 10 bases from V and 7 from J, leaving 7 bases between them. There are 9 residues in the CDR3. Germline lookup yields CDR1 MNHNS and CDR2 SASEGT. The CDR3 loop is CATRLEAFF. Here the CDR3 DNA reads TGTGCCACCCGACTTGAAGCTTTCTTT.

V is TRBV6-1 and J is TRBJ1-5, with D possibly being TRBD1 (5 bases). Germline V CDR1 and CDR2: MNHNS, SASEGT. The CDR3 runs to 15 residues. Trimming removed 8 bases from V and 2 bases from J, with 16 bases in between. The CDR3 is CASSLAGGGNQPQHF. The CDR3, as DNA: TGTGCCAGCTCTTTAGCGGGAGGGGGCAATCAGCCCCAGCATTTT.

In this sample, this clone turned up once. The rearrangement joins TRBV30 to TRBJ1-3; the D is unclear. The length of the CDR3 is 14 residues. Trimming cost V 2 bases and J 1 base, with 9 bases left between them. Germline V gene data show CDR1 as GTSNPN and CDR2 as SVGIG (reference sequence). The CDR3 is CAWSNLASGNTIYF. The CDR3 DNA reads as TGTGCCTGGAGTAACCTAGCTTCTGGAAACACCATATATTTT.

The chain combines TRBV11-3 with TRBJ2-1, with 7 bases aligning to TRBD2. The V gene end was trimmed by 3 bases and the J gene end by 6 bases; junction bases not matched to a gene: 8. CDR1 is SGHNT and CDR2 is YENEEA in the germline V gene. The CDR3 is 15 amino acids. CDR3 nucleotides: TGTGCCAGCAGCTTGTATAGCGGGCGACTCAATGAGCAGTTCTTC. It is translated as CASSLYSGRLNEQFF.

The chain joins TRBV19 to TRBJ2-2, with D perhaps matching TRBD1 (6 bases). CDR1 and CDR2 (germline): LNHDA, SQIVND (reference sequence). The CDR3 consists of 13 residues. The CDR3 here is CGSGTRSLGELFF. The CDR3 DNA sequence: TGTGGATCGGGGACAAGGAGTTTAGGGGAGCTGTTTTTT.

V is TRBV21-1 and J is TRBJ2-4; no DNA check was done on the table's D call, TRBD2. TRBV21-1 is assigned pseudogene status. The CDR3 is made up of 14 amino acids. The CDR3 nucleotides are TGTGCCAGCAGCAAGGGAGGGGGTAACTACATTCAGTACTTC. It encodes CASSKGGGNYIQYF.

This clone was counted a single time. This sequence joins TRBV28 and TRBJ1-2; 7 nucleotides agree with TRBD1. The J segment lost 6 bases and the V segment lost 5 bases, leaving 15 bases of the junction unmatched. Germline CDR1 MDHEN, CDR2 SYDVKM. The CDR3 sequence is 16 residues long. The CDR3 reads CASSPQLLRGTNGYTF. For the CDR3, the DNA is TGTGCCAGCAGTCCCCAGTTACTCAGGGGGACGAATGGCTACACCTTC.

The chain joins TRBV27 to TRBJ2-7, with TRBD1 matching 10 bases. The CDR3 is made up of 16 amino acids. Trimming removed 2 bases from V and 1 base from J; junction bases left unmatched: 5. Per the germline V gene, CDR1 is MNHEY and CDR2 is SMNVEV (reference sequence). The CDR3 DNA reads as TGTGCCAGCAGTTTAGGGCCGGGACAGGGGTCCTACGAGCAGTACTTC. Encoded protein: CASSLGPGQGSYEQYF.

The sample holds a few counts of this clone. The V call is TRBV9, the J call TRBJ1-1, with 8 bases aligning to TRBD1. The CDR3 loop spans 13 amino acids. Germline V lookup: CDR1 SGDLS, CDR2 YYNGEE. The V and J ends lost 4 bases and 4 bases, in that order; junction bases with no gene match: 3. Written as DNA, the CDR3 is TGTGCCAGCAGCACAGGGGGGGGCACTGAAGCTTTCTTT. Translation gives CASSTGGGTEAFF.

The chain recombines TRBV28 with TRBJ1-2; unclear D gene. The CDR3 extends over 14 amino acids. Germline CDR1 and CDR2: MDHEN and SYDVKM. Between the trimmed V and J ends, which lost 6 bases and 1 base, there was a span of 12 bases. CDR3 sequence reads: CASSRSQVNYGYTF. The DNA of the CDR3 is TGTGCCAGCAGCCGATCTCAGGTTAACTATGGCTACACCTTC.

This clone is a singleton in its sample. The chain has TRBV6-1 and TRBJ1-2; D remains ambiguous. The germline gives CDR1 MNHNS, CDR2 SASEGT. The CDR3 runs to 11 residues. Trimming removed 3 bases from V and 5 bases from J, with 4 bases in between. This chain's CDR3 is CASSDQYGYTF. The CDR3 DNA sequence: TGTGCCAGCAGTGACCAGTATGGCTACACCTTC.

The chain combines TRBV6-1 with TRBJ1-1; no clear D. Per germline, CDR1 MNHNS and CDR2 SASEGT. This CDR3 is built from 14 residues. V shed 4 bases and J shed 4 bases, with 13 bases lying between them. CDR3 sequence: CASSVNWESTEAFF. The CDR3 region has the DNA TGTGCCAGCAGTGTGAATTGGGAGAGCACTGAAGCTTTCTTT.

The chain employs TRBV19 and TRBJ1-5; no definite D call. This CDR3 is 15 amino acids long. The germline V gene has CDR1 LNHDA and CDR2 SQIVND (reference sequence). V shed 3 bases and J shed 2 bases, with 11 bases lying between them. DNA of the CDR3: TGTGCCAGTAGTATTAAATCGCCGGGCAATCAGCCCCAGCATTTT. Protein: CASSIKSPGNQPQHF.

This clone showed up just once. V gene TRBV5-5 combines with J gene TRBJ2-3; possibly TRBD2 for D (5 bases). The CDR3 runs 17 residues. CDR1 and CDR2 (germline): SGHKS, YYEKEE (reference sequence). Trimming took off 1 base at V and 3 bases at J, with 18 bases between the two ends. CDR3 in amino acids: CASSLFPGRQWTDTQYF. The CDR3 region has the DNA TGTGCCAGCAGCTTGTTCCCGGGAAGGCAGTGGACAGATACGCAGTATTTT.

This chain joins TRBV4-1 and TRBJ2-5, with 8 bases matching TRBD2. This CDR3 is built from 17 residues. Germline CDR1 is MGHRA and CDR2 is YSYEKL. The V gene end was trimmed by 4 bases and the J gene end by 4 bases; junction bases not matched to a gene: 14. The CDR3 region is CASSLWTRGASAETQYF. In DNA form, the CDR3 reads TGCGCCAGCAGCCTTTGGACGCGGGGGGCCAGCGCAGAGACCCAGTACTTC.

This rearrangement joins TRBV6-5 to TRBJ2-3; TRBD1 might be the D (5 bases). The CDR3 covers 14 residues. Germline loops: CDR1 MNHEY, CDR2 SVGAGI. V shed 5 bases and J shed 4 bases, with 13 bases lying between them. DNA of the CDR3: TGTGCCAGCAGTGCAGGGTTTCAGGCAGATACGCAGTATTTT. It is translated as CASSAGFQADTQYF.

The chain employs TRBV11-2 and TRBJ1-1; 7 positions agree with TRBD1. Germline V gene data show CDR1 as SGHAT and CDR2 as FQNNGV. The V and J ends lost 3 bases and 1 base, in that order; junction bases with no gene match: 5. The CDR3 has 15 amino acids. The CDR3 loop reads CASSLTGQQNTEAFF. The CDR3 DNA reads TGTGCCAGCAGCTTGACGGGACAGCAGAACACTGAAGCTTTCTTT.

The V and J genes are TRBV10-1 and TRBJ2-1, with D perhaps matching TRBD1 (5 bases). The germline V and J ends were trimmed by 0 bases and 0 bases, with 12 bases remaining between them. The CDR3 consists of 17 residues. CDR1 and CDR2 (germline): WNHNN, SYGVQD (reference sequence). CDR3 nucleotides: TGCGCCAGCAGTGAGTCTTTGGGGCCCGACTCCTACAATGAGCAGTTCTTC. Protein product: CASSESLGPDSYNEQFF.

The chain uses TRBV4-1 and TRBJ1-2; possible D gene TRBD1, 6 bases. Trimming left V 4 bases short and J 2 bases short, with 14 bases between. This CDR3 has 15 amino acids. CDR1 is MGHRA, CDR2 YSYEKL, per germline. The CDR3 sequence: CASSRPGQKNYGYTF. The CDR3 nucleotides read TGCGCCAGCAGCCGACCGGGACAAAAAAACTATGGCTACACCTTC.

This clone was seen a single time. The genes are TRBV19 and TRBJ2-3; D gene unclear. The germline V gene encodes CDR1 LNHDA and CDR2 SQIVND (reference sequence). The CDR3 has 19 residues. V was trimmed by 7 bases and J by 2 bases, leaving 28 bases between them. The CDR3 DNA reads TGTGCCAGTAAAGTGAGAAAAACGGTGGTAAGGCGACACACAGATACGCAGTATTTT. This sequence encodes CASKVRKTVVRRHTDTQYF.

The CDR3 loop reads CASSPRDRGVQPQHF. The CDR3 DNA reads TGCGCCAGCAGCCCCCGGGACAGGGGAGTCCAGCCCCAGCATTTT. V gene TRBV4-1 combines with J gene TRBJ1-5, with TRBD1 identical over 10 bases. J lost 7 bases, V lost 4 bases, and 7 bases had no gene match. Looked up from germline, CDR1 is MGHRA and CDR2 is YSYEKL. This CDR3 has 15 amino acids.

The chain joins TRBV14 to TRBJ2-2, with D perhaps TRBD2 (5 bases). The CDR3 runs to 13 residues. Trimming pared 0 bases from V and 12 bases from J, leaving 11 bases between. The germline V gene encodes CDR1 SGHDN and CDR2 FVKESK. Here the CDR3 reads CASSQDWTGKLFF. CDR3 bases: TGTGCCAGCAGCCAAGATTGGACGGGAAAGCTGTTTTTT. Combining the CDR3 with reference TRBV14 and TRBJ2-2 gives the whole variable domain EAGVTQFPSHSVIEKGQTVTLRCDPISGHDNLYWYRRVMGKEIKFLLHFVKESKQDESGMPNNRFLAERTGGTYSTLKVQPAELEDSGVYFCASSQDWTGKLFFGEGSRLTVL.

The rearrangement links TRBV7-7 to TRBJ2-5; unclear D gene. CDR1 is SSHAT, CDR2 FNYEAQ, per germline (reference sequence). The CDR3 runs 11 residues. This chain's CDR3 is CAVLFGGTQYF. CDR3 sequence (DNA): TGTGCTGTCCTATTCGGCGGGACCCAGTACTTC.

The chain combines TRBV10-2 with TRBJ1-2, with 8 bases identical to TRBD1. Trimming removed 4 bases from V and 7 bases from J; junction bases left unmatched: 5. Germline CDR1 WSHSY, CDR2 SAAADI. The CDR3 consists of 13 residues. The CDR3: CASSGQGAGGYTF. The CDR3 nucleotides are TGCGCCAGCAGTGGGCAGGGGGCCGGTGGCTACACCTTC.

The genes are TRBV19 and TRBJ1-2, with 8 bases matching TRBD1. After removal of 2 bases from V and 6 bases from J, the junction contained 11 bases not matched to a gene. Germline CDR1 LNHDA, CDR2 SQIVND (reference sequence). The CDR3 covers 16 residues. In DNA, the CDR3 is TGTGCCAGTAGTATAAACGGCGACAGGGGAGGGGATGGCTACACCTTC. Amino acid sequence: CASSINGDRGGDGYTF.

The V gene is TRBV2, the J gene TRBJ1-4, with D possibly being TRBD1 (6 bases). This CDR3 contains 14 residues. V was clipped by 3 bases and J by 8 bases, with 13 bases between them. CDR1 and CDR2 from the germline V gene are SNHLY and FYNNEI. Here the CDR3 DNA reads TGTGCCAGCAGTGATATGGGGGCATGGGAAAAACTGTTTTTT. Protein: CASSDMGAWEKLFF.

As DNA, the CDR3 is TGTGCCAGCTCCACCGGGACTAGCGGGGGGGTCGGGGCCAACGTCCTGACTTTC. Translating it yields CASSTGTSGGVGANVLTF. The chain links TRBV21-1 to TRBJ2-6; the table calls TRBD2, which could not be checked here. TRBV21-1 is reported as a pseudogene. The CDR3 extends over 18 amino acids.

The chain recombines TRBV6-5 with TRBJ1-2; 10 bases fit TRBD1. V trimming: 3 bases; J trimming: 2 bases; junction bases outside the gene matches: 3. The CDR3 is made up of 15 amino acids. Germline V gene lookup returns CDR1 MNHEY and CDR2 SVGAGI. For the CDR3, the DNA is TGTGCCAGCAGTTATCCGGGACAGGGGAACTATGGCTACACCTTC. The encoded protein is CASSYPGQGNYGYTF.

The rearrangement uses TRBV29-1 and TRBJ1-2, with 9 bases lining up with TRBD1. Looked up from germline, CDR1 is SQVTM and CDR2 is ANQGSEA. Losses at the gene ends were 2 bases for V and 3 bases for J; bases not matched to a gene: 7. The CDR3 runs to 15 residues. CDR3 protein: CSVELRDRDDYGYTF. The CDR3 region has the DNA TGCAGCGTTGAATTGAGGGACAGGGACGACTATGGCTACACCTTC.

CDR3 DNA sequence: TGTGCCAGCAGCTCTCGGACAGGGGGCCTCTATGGCTACACCTTC. Its translation is CASSSRTGGLYGYTF. The V call is TRBV13, the J call TRBJ1-2, with 11 positions matching TRBD1. The J segment lost 4 bases and the V segment lost 4 bases, leaving 5 bases of the junction unmatched. The CDR3 contains 15 residues. Germline CDR1 and CDR2: PRHDT and FYEKMQ (reference sequence).

This sequence joins TRBV6-1 and TRBJ1-2; the D gene is possibly TRBD1 (5 bases). Looked up from germline, CDR1 is MNHNS and CDR2 is SASEGT. The CDR3 extends over 13 amino acids. The germline V and J ends were trimmed by 5 bases and 5 bases, with 12 bases remaining between them. In DNA form, the CDR3 reads TGTGCCAGCAGTACTCAGACAGTATATGGCTACACCTTC. It translates to CASSTQTVYGYTF.